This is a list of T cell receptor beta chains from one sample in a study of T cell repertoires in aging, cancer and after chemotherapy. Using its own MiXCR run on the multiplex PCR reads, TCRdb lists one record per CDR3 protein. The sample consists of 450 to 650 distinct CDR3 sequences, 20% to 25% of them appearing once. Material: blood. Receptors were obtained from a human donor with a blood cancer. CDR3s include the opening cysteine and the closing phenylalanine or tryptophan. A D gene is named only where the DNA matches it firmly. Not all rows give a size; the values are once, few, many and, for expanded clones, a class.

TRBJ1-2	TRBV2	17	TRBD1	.	CASSEKAGGDRNYGYTF	TGTGCCAGCAGTGAAAAAGCCGGTGGGGACAGAAACTATGGCTACACCTTC
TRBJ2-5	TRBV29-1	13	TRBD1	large	CSVFGTAQETQYF	TGCAGCGTTTTCGGGACAGCACAAGAGACCCAGTACTTC
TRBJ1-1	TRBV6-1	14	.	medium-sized	CASTGGFMNTEAFF	TGTGCCAGCACTGGGGGATTCATGAACACTGAAGCTTTCTTT
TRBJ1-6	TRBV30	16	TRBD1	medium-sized	CAWSFQTGTGGSPLHF	TGTGCCTGGAGTTTCCAGACCGGGACAGGAGGTTCACCCCTCCACTTT
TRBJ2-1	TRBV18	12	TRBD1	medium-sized	CASSSDRNEQFF	TGTGCCAGCTCATCGGACAGGAATGAGCAGTTCTTC
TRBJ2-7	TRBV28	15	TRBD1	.	CASSTDRPVPYEQYF	TGTGCCAGCAGTACGGACAGGCCTGTCCCTTACGAGCAGTACTTC
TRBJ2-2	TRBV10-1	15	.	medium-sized	CASSDAGLDTGELFF	TGCGCCAGCAGTGATGCGGGCCTGGACACCGGGGAGCTGTTTTTT
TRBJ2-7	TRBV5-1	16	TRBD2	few	CASSPGLTSGSHEQYF	TGCGCCAGCAGCCCTGGTTTGACTAGCGGGAGCCACGAGCAGTACTTC
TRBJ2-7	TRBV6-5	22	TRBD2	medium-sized	CASRARHKNRSLGLAGFYEQYF	TGTGCCAGCAGGGCACGCCACAAGAATCGTTCTTTGGGACTAGCGGGTTTCTACGAGCAGTACTTC
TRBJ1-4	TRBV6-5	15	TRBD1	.	CASSRTDRVREKLFF	TGTGCCAGCAGCCGCACTGACAGGGTGCGAGAAAAACTGTTTTTT
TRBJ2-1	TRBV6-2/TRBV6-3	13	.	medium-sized	CASEGFDRNEQFF	TGTGCCAGTGAGGGCTTCGATAGGAATGAGCAGTTCTTC
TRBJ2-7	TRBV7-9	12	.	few	CASGRDTYEQYF	TGTGCCAGCGGCCGGGACACCTACGAGCAGTACTTC
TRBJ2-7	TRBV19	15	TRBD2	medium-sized	CASSIRGSRWNEQYF	TGTGCCAGTAGTATCCGCGGGAGTCGTTGGAACGAGCAGTACTTC
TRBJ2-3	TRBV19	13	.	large	CASSTSDPGLKYF	TGTGCCAGTAGTACGTCCGACCCGGGGTTGAAGTATTTT
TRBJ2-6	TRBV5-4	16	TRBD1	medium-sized	CASSLAGGSGANVLTF	TGTGCCAGCAGCTTGGCAGGGGGAAGTGGGGCCAACGTCCTGACTTTC
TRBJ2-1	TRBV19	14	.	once	CASNWGSSYNEQFF	TGTGCCAGTAATTGGGGGAGCTCCTACAATGAGCAGTTCTTC
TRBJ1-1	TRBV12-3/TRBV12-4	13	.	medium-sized	CASSVLRDTEAFF	TGTGCCAGCAGTGTCCTACGGGACACTGAAGCTTTCTTT
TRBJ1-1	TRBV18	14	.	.	CASSPSAAGTEAFF	TGTGCCAGCTCACCCTCGGCAGCGGGCACTGAAGCTTTCTTT
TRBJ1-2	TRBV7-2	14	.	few	CASSLIGSNYGYTF	TGTGCCAGCAGCTTAATAGGATCTAACTATGGCTACACCTTC
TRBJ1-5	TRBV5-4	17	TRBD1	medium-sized	CASSETGGAWSNQPQHF	TGTGCCAGCAGTGAGACAGGGGGCGCATGGAGCAATCAGCCCCAGCATTTT
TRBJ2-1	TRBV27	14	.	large	CASSSTSHQREQFF	TGTGCCAGCAGTTCAACTAGCCACCAAAGGGAGCAGTTCTTC
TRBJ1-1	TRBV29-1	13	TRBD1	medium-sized	CSATRGWNTEAFF	TGCAGCGCGACCAGGGGGTGGAACACTGAAGCTTTCTTT
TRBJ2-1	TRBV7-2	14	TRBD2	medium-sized	CASSSASGRNEQFF	TGTGCCAGCAGCTCCGCCAGCGGGAGGAATGAGCAGTTCTTC
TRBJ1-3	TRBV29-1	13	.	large	CSVGDSSGNTIYF	TGCAGCGTAGGCGATAGCTCTGGAAACACCATATATTTT
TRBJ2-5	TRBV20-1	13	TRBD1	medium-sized	CSAPGQGVETQYF	TGCAGTGCTCCGGGACAGGGGGTAGAGACCCAGTACTTC